The T cell receptor beta chain under discussion was sequenced for a study of response to subunit inactivated influenza vaccine. Remarks on this clonotype: Its antigen remains unknown.

Trimming removed 1 base from V and 4 bases from J; junction bases left unmatched: 6. This CDR3 spans 15 amino acids. CDR1 and CDR2 (germline): MNHNS, SASEGT. TCRdb passed the RT-PCR reads through MiXCR, listing each CDR3 protein once. Of about 190,000 distinct CDR3 sequences listed, 13% to 15% are singletons. Whole-study results and caveats: The authors suggested that every seasonal influenza vaccination recruits few new T cells.

The clonotype was recovered from a man aged 45-60 years who received an inactivated influenza vaccine. Material: CD8+ T cells sorted from PBMCs, obtained roughly 5 days after vaccination. The V gene is TRBV6-1, the J gene TRBJ2-7; 8 bases are shared with TRBD1. The CDR3 is CASSEGQGAGYEQYF. The CDR3 bases are TGTGCCAGCAGTGAAGGCCAGGGGGCAGGGTACGAGCAGTACTTC.